This TCR beta chain is from a study of blood T cells in healthy people across ages. Broader study findings: Across the age range, TCR beta diversity per million T cells fell in a roughly linear way.

A word on this clonotype: The antigen is unknown.

Germline CDR1 reads MNHEY; CDR2 reads SVGAGI. With 8 bases removed from V and 6 bases from J, the gap between germline ends came to 14 bases. The CDR3 loop spans 14 amino acids. Donors each provided about 10 milliliters of peripheral blood. Through a sample-barcoded 5' primer and a J-beta primer mix, a second PCR was run for 7 to 11 cycles. A template-switch adaptor that had 12 random nucleotides put a tag on each cDNA molecule. A single record per CDR3 protein comes from TCRdb applying MiXCR to the 5' RACE reads. Among about 770,000 distinct CDR3 sequences listed, more than 40% were seen once. Material: blood. The clonotype was recovered from a man in his 60s in good health. J is TRBJ1-6 and V is TRBV6-5, with D hard to call. This CDR3 is CASGIGRPNSPLHF. In nucleotides, the CDR3 is TGTGCCAGCGGTATTGGACGGCCTAATTCACCCCTCCACTTT.